The 5 T cell receptor beta chains below all came from one sample that was sequenced in a study of post-analysis software for immune sequencing data (dated by TCRdb to about 2015). Overall results and qualifications from the work: Patients showed significantly higher frequencies than controls for a handful of TRBV segments, among them TRBV5-6, TRBV5-1 and TRBV20-1.

The library was generated by PCR. The listed sequencing device is Illumina HiSeq 2500. To reduce PCR and sequencing biases, unique molecular identifiers were incorporated into the TCR beta cDNA libraries. TCRdb redid the processing of the public reads, applying fastp at Q25 and MiXCR, and retained in-frame beta chains. Merged by CDR3 protein, the rows form single entries marked with the most common genes and DNA. The sample records around 710,000 distinct CDR3 sequences, around 46% of which are singletons. The ten largest clones capture over 4.5% of the sample. No cognate antigen is known for these TCRs. Specimen: blood. The receptor set was obtained from a girl between 5 and 17 years old with multiple sclerosis.

The V gene is TRBV19, the J gene TRBJ1-2; D unclear. The ends were cut back, 3 bases at V and 8 bases at J, with 13 bases in the middle. Germline V gene lookup returns CDR1 LNHDA and CDR2 SQIVND (reference sequence). The CDR3 sequence is 13 residues long. The CDR3 sequence is CASSIGGPAGYTF. The CDR3 DNA follows: TGTGCCAGTAGTATTGGAGGGCCCGCCGGCTACACCTTC.

This clonotype was observed a few times. The chain employs TRBV7-3 and TRBJ2-1; 10 bases match TRBD2. Germline V gene sequence: CDR1 SGHTA, CDR2 FQGTGA. V trimming: 4 bases; J trimming: 5 bases; junction bases outside the gene matches: 2. This CDR3 has 14 amino acids. The CDR3: CASSSAGGNNEQFF. The CDR3 DNA is TGTGCCAGCAGCTCAGCGGGAGGGAACAATGAGCAGTTCTTC.

This clonotype was seen more than once but under ten times. The rearrangement uses TRBV5-6 and TRBJ2-7; maybe TRBD2 (6 bases). Germline lookup yields CDR1 SGHDT and CDR2 YYEEEE. This CDR3 is 15 amino acids long. The ends were cut back, 0 bases at V and 1 base at J, with 11 bases in the middle. DNA for the CDR3: TGTGCCAGCAGCTTGGATAGCGGAAGGTCCTACGAGCAGTACTTC. Translated: CASSLDSGRSYEQYF.

The rearrangement uses TRBV3-1 and TRBJ2-7, with D maybe TRBD2 (5 bases). V was cut by 1 base and J by 0 bases, with 13 bases left in between. CDR1 LGHDT and CDR2 YNNKEL come from the germline V gene (reference sequence). The CDR3 sequence is 16 residues long. CDR3 amino acids: CASSQAPERASYEQYF. The CDR3 nucleotides read TGTGCCAGCAGCCAAGCCCCGGAGAGGGCCTCCTACGAGCAGTACTTC.

This clonotype was detected a few times. The genes are TRBV12-3 or TRBV12-4 and TRBJ1-4; D is unclear. Trimming took off 2 bases at V and 4 bases at J, with 11 bases between the two ends. This CDR3 contains 15 residues. CDR3 sequence reads: CASSLRSQYNEKLFF. CDR3 DNA sequence: TGTGCCAGCAGTTTACGATCACAGTATAATGAAAAACTGTTTTTT.